This T cell receptor (beta chain) stems from a study of cytomegalovirus exposure and HLA in healthy donors. V gave up 3 bases and J gave up 5 bases, with 23 bases separating them. Germline V gives CDR1 SGHDT, CDR2 YYEEEE. CDR3 length: 17 residues. PCR involved 60 Vbeta and 13 Jbeta primers. The assay was immunoSEQ multiplex PCR, and TCRdb's table has in-frame clones only and misses some. The repertoire holds approximately 150,000 clones, around 80% seen once, with approximately 4.5% in the top ten. The sequenced sample consisted of PBMCs. V usage is TRBV5-6 and J usage is TRBJ1-1, with D perhaps matching TRBD1 (6 bases). The receptor was derived from a man aged 35 to 55 in good health and CMV-seronegative. This CDR3 reads CASSSAGRGFERTEAFF. CDR3 DNA: TGTGCCAGCAGCTCGGCCGGCAGGGGTTTTGAAAGGACTGAAGCTTTCTTT. Together with reference TRBV5-6 and TRBJ1-1, the CDR3 gives the full variable domain: DAGVTQSPTHLIKTRGQQVTLRCSPKSGHDTVSWYQQALGQGPQFIFQYYEEEERQRGNFPDRFSGHQFPNYSSELNVNALLLGDSALYLCASSSAGRGFERTEAFFGQGTRLTVV.